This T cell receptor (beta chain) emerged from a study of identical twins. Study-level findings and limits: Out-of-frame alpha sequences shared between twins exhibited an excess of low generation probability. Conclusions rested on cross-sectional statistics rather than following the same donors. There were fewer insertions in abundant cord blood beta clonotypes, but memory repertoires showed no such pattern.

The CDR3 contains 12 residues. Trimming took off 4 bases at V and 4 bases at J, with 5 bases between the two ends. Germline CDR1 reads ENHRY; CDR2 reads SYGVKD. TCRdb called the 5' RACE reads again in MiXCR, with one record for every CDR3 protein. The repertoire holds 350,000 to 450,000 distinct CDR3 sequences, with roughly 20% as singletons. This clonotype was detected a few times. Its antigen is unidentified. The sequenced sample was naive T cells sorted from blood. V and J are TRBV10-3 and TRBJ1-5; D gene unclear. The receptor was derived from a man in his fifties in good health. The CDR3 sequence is CAISGRNQPQHF. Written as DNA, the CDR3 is TGTGCCATCAGTGGCCGGAATCAGCCCCAGCATTTT.